The rows below give T cell receptor beta chains drawn from one sample of a study of cytomegalovirus exposure and HLA in healthy donors. Profiled with immunoSEQ multiplex PCR; TCRdb holds only in-frame clones, not every one. The sample yields 95,000 to 150,000 clones, less than 10% seen once. Sequenced: PBMCs. The receptors here all came from a woman between 35 and 50 years old in good health and CMV-seropositive. The CDR3 runs from the conserved cysteine through the conserved F or W. D genes are given only for firm matches. For some rows the clone size is stated as once, few or many, or as a class when expanded; others skip it.

size | J | D | V | length | CDR3 | DNA
few | TRBJ1-3 | - | TRBV6-5 | 15 | CASSLSRSSGNTIYF | TGTGCCAGCAGCCTTTCTAGGAGCTCTGGAAACACCATATATTTT
- | TRBJ1-6 | - | TRBV5-6 | 13 | CASSPAGNSPLHF | TGTGCCAGCAGCCCAGCAGGCAATTCACCCCTCCACTTT
few | TRBJ1-2 | TRBD1 | TRBV18 | 13 | CASSKDRGYGYTF | TGTGCCAGCTCAAAGGACAGGGGCTATGGCTACACCTTC
few | TRBJ2-7 | TRBD1 | TRBV6-6 | 14 | CASSSYRGPYEQYF | TGTGCCAGCAGTTCTTACAGGGGGCCCTACGAGCAGTACTTC
- | TRBJ2-1 | TRBD2 | TRBV27 | 15 | CASSSSGAPLNEQFF | TGTGCCAGCAGTTCTAGCGGAGCTCCCCTCAATGAGCAGTTCTTC
- | TRBJ2-7 | TRBD2 | TRBV2 | 13 | CASRGRGSYEQYF | TGTGCCAGTCGGGGGAGGGGAAGCTACGAGCAGTACTTC
once | TRBJ2-5 | TRBD2 | TRBV6-6 | 16 | CASSFTSGGQQGTQYF | TGTGCCAGCAGTTTCACTAGCGGGGGGCAACAAGGGACCCAGTACTTC
- | TRBJ2-3 | TRBD1 | TRBV5-6 | 15 | CASSLGQGAVDTQYF | TGTGCCAGCAGTCTAGGACAGGGGGCTGTAGATACGCAGTATTTT
few | TRBJ1-4 | - | TRBV28 | 15 | CASSSSGRDGEKLFF | TGTGCCAGCAGTTCCTCCGGGAGGGATGGTGAAAAACTGTTTTTT
- | TRBJ2-7 | - | TRBV5-1 | 13 | CASSPDGDYEQYF | TGCGCCAGCAGCCCGGACGGAGACTACGAGCAGTACTTC
few | TRBJ1-4 | - | TRBV28 | 13 | CASSLAMMRKLFF | TGTGCCAGCAGTTTAGCTATGATGAGAAAACTGTTTTTT
- | TRBJ2-2 | TRBD2 | TRBV7-9 | 17 | CASSAGLAGPNTGELFF | TGTGCCAGCAGCGCGGGACTAGCGGGCCCGAACACCGGGGAGCTGTTTTTT
- | TRBJ1-5 | - | TRBV7-2 | 14 | CASSLLGRDQPQHF | TGTGCCAGCAGCTTACTGGGCCGAGATCAGCCCCAGCATTTT
- | TRBJ2-7 | TRBD1 | TRBV5-1 | 14 | CASRPWTGGYEQYF | TGCGCCAGCAGACCGTGGACAGGGGGCTACGAGCAGTACTTC
- | TRBJ1-5 | - | TRBV27 | 14 | CASSFSVRNQPQHF | TGTGCCAGCAGTTTTTCGGTGAGAAATCAGCCCCAGCATTTT
- | TRBJ2-7 | - | TRBV20-1 | 11 | CSARKQGEQYF | TGCAGTGCTAGAAAACAGGGAGAGCAGTACTTC
- | TRBJ1-4 | - | TRBV6-5 | 15 | CASSLSGKKNEKLFF | TGTGCCAGCAGTTTATCCGGGAAAAAGAATGAAAAACTGTTTTTT
- | TRBJ1-2 | - | TRBV19 | 16 | CASRPGGPQRYYGYTF | TGTGCCAGTAGACCCGGAGGTCCACAGCGATACTATGGCTACACCTTC
few | TRBJ1-6 | - | TRBV11-2 | 16 | CASSFGVSSYNSPLHF | TGTGCCAGCAGCTTCGGGGTGAGCTCCTATAATTCACCCCTCCACTTT
many | TRBJ1-1 | - | TRBV9 | 16 | CASSVRDNPFPTEAFF | TGTGCCAGCAGCGTCCGGGACAACCCCTTTCCCACTGAAGCTTTCTTT
- | TRBJ1-1 | - | TRBV6-4 | 14 | CASSDGAANTEAFF | TGTGCCAGCAGTGATGGGGCAGCGAACACTGAAGCTTTCTTT
few | TRBJ1-2 | TRBD1 | TRBV5-1 | 13 | CASSRDRGLGYTF | TGCGCCAGCAGCCGGGACAGGGGGCTCGGCTACACCTTC
- | TRBJ2-5 | TRBD2 | TRBV5-6 | 15 | CASLTSGGSKETQYF | TGTGCCAGCCTGACTAGCGGGGGCTCGAAGGAGACCCAGTACTTC